Shown below are 27 T cell receptor beta chains from a single sample sequenced in a study of shared clonotypes between healthy human individuals. The method was immunoSEQ multiplex PCR; TCRdb's version includes in-frame clones alone and lacks a portion of them. In the table there are 700,000 to 950,000 clones, around 96% of which are singletons. Naive CD8 cells lacked CD45RO, underwent positive selection for CCR7 and left out terminally differentiated effector memory CD45RA+ cells. Sequenced sample: naive CD8+ T cells sorted from blood. These receptor sequences come from a man under 40 in good health.

With regard to this clone: Other nucleotide sequences from this sample produce the same CDR3. The V gene is TRBV29-1, the J gene TRBJ2-7; 8 nucleotides match TRBD1. The CDR3 loop spans 12 amino acids. V was clipped by 4 bases and J by 3 bases; unmatched bases: 2. Per germline, CDR1 SQVTM and CDR2 ANQGSEA. CDR3 sequence reads: CSVVGQGYEQYF. In DNA, the CDR3 is TGCAGCGTTGTTGGACAGGGCTACGAGCAGTACTTC.

The chain joins TRBV18 to TRBJ2-2; D assignment may be TRBD1 or TRBD2 (6 bases each). Trimming left V 3 bases short and J 4 bases short, with 12 bases between. The CDR3 has 15 amino acids. The germline V gene has CDR1 KGHSH and CDR2 LQKENI. The CDR3 loop is CASSPAGHRTGELFF. CDR3 nucleotide sequence: TGTGCCAGCTCACCCGCGGGACATCGCACCGGGGAGCTGTTTTTT.

This chain connects TRBV7-9 to TRBJ2-7; maybe TRBD1 (7 bases). Trimming cost V 2 bases and J 5 bases, with 13 bases left between them. Germline V gene lookup returns CDR1 SEHNR and CDR2 FQNEAQ (reference sequence). This CDR3 is 14 amino acids long. The CDR3, as DNA: TGTGCCAGCAGCTTACAGGGGGGTGGTCACGAGCAGTACTTC. Translating it yields CASSLQGGGHEQYF.

The chain recombines TRBV11-3 with TRBJ2-7; D is undetermined. This CDR3 is 13 amino acids long. V was shortened by 4 bases and J by 2 bases, with 9 bases between the two germline ends. CDR1 and CDR2 from the germline V gene are SGHNT and YENEEA. The CDR3 DNA reads TGTGCCAGCAGCTCCGGCCTGACCTACGAGCAGTACTTC. Its translation is CASSSGLTYEQYF.

Here the CDR3 DNA reads TGTGCCAGCAGCACCCGTACAGGACTAGCTCTCGAGCAGTTCTTC. Its protein product is CASSTRTGLALEQFF. This chain connects TRBV13 to TRBJ2-1; TRBD2 aligns across 8 bases. CDR3 length: 15 amino acids. CDR1 and CDR2 from the germline V gene are PRHDT and FYEKMQ (reference sequence). The trim removed 5 bases at V and 10 bases at J, leaving 13 bases unmatched. Complete variable domain (other parts from reference TRBV13 and TRBJ2-1): AAGVIQSPRHLIKEKRETATLKCYPIPRHDTVYWYQQGPGQDPQFLISFYEKMQSDKGSIPDRFSAQQFSDYHSELNMSSLELGDSALYFCASSTRTGLALEQFFGPGTRLTVL.

V usage is TRBV29-1 and J usage is TRBJ2-1, with D possibly matching TRBD2 (6 bases). This CDR3 is built from 14 residues. Trimming shortened V by 4 bases and J by 6 bases, and 16 bases separated the two germline ends. Per the germline V gene, CDR1 is SQVTM and CDR2 is ANQGSEA. CDR3 sequence (DNA): TGCAGCGTTGGTCGGGCGGGGCCCTCCAATGAGCAGTTCTTC. It is translated as CSVGRAGPSNEQFF.

The CDR3 loop reads CASSSTGGDTEAFF. CDR3 DNA: TGTGCCAGCAGCTCCACCGGGGGCGACACTGAAGCTTTCTTT. This chain links TRBV7-9 with TRBJ1-1, with D perhaps TRBD1 (6 bases). Trimming pared 4 bases from V and 3 bases from J, leaving 12 bases between. The germline CDR1 and CDR2 sequences are SEHNR and FQNEAQ (reference sequence). The CDR3 has 14 amino acids.

This clone showed up just once. This chain connects TRBV5-6 to TRBJ1-2; tentative D call: TRBD1 (6 bases). V was clipped by 4 bases and J by 2 bases, with 18 bases between them. This CDR3 has 16 residues. CDR1 and CDR2 (germline): SGHDT, YYEEEE. Here the CDR3 DNA reads TGTGCCAGCAGCGATCTATACACCACAGGGAACTATGGCTACACCTTC. It translates to CASSDLYTTGNYGYTF.

This rearrangement joins TRBV5-8 to TRBJ1-1; D might be TRBD1 (6 bases). Germline V gene lookup returns CDR1 SGHTS and CDR2 YDEGEE. This CDR3 is built from 14 residues. The germline V and J ends were trimmed by 4 bases and 1 base, with 11 bases remaining between them. CDR3 DNA sequence: TGTGCCAGCAGCAACCGGGACAAGAACACTGAAGCTTTCTTT. This encodes CASSNRDKNTEAFF.

V usage is TRBV5-5 and J usage is TRBJ2-7, with 7 bases fitting TRBD2. J was trimmed by 4 bases and V by 4 bases; bases with no gene match: 8. The CDR3 sequence is 14 residues long. Looked up from germline, CDR1 is SGHKS and CDR2 is YYEKEE (reference sequence). The CDR3 DNA is TGTGCCAGCAGCCCCGGGGGAGGGAGGTACGAGCAGTACTTC. Protein product: CASSPGGGRYEQYF. Using reference TRBV5-5 and TRBJ2-7 for the parts outside the CDR3, the full variable domain is DAGVTQSPTHLIKTRGQQVTLRCSPISGHKSVSWYQQVLGQGPQFIFQYYEKEERGRGNFPDRFSARQFPNYSSELNVNALLLGDSALYLCASSPGGGRYEQYFGPGTRLTVT.

The CDR3 bases are TGCGCCAGCAGCTTGGCCGCTTTCTACGAGCAGTACTTC. Translated: CASSLAAFYEQYF. The rearrangement links TRBV5-1 to TRBJ2-7; D not certain. CDR1 SGHRS and CDR2 YFSETQ come from the germline V gene. The length of the CDR3 is 13 residues. Between the trimmed V and J ends, which lost 0 bases and 3 bases, there was a span of 7 bases. Based on the CDR3 plus reference TRBV5-1 and TRBJ2-7, the full variable domain is KAGVTQTPRYLIKTRGQQVTLSCSPISGHRSVSWYQQTPGQGLQFLFEYFSETQRNKGNFPGRFSGRQFSNSRSEMNVSTLELGDSALYLCASSLAAFYEQYFGPGTRLTVT.

This clone was observed once. The chain employs TRBV11-2 and TRBJ2-3, with D perhaps matching TRBD1 (5 bases). CDR1 is SGHAT, CDR2 FQNNGV, per germline. V was clipped by 1 base and J by 2 bases, with 16 bases between them. The length of the CDR3 is 17 residues. CDR3 region: CASSLGELGLSTDTQYF. The CDR3 nucleotides are TGTGCCAGCAGCTTAGGTGAACTGGGGCTTTCCACAGATACGCAGTATTTT. The full variable domain, its missing parts supplied by reference TRBV11-2 and TRBJ2-3, is EAGVAQSPRYKIIEKRQSVAFWCNPISGHATLYWYQQILGQGPKLLIQFQNNGVVDDSQLPKDRFSAERLKGVDSTLKIQPAKLEDSAVYLCASSLGELGLSTDTQYFGPGTRLTVL.

The genes are TRBV5-1 and TRBJ2-3; unclear D gene. Deletions cut 2 bases from V and 2 bases from J, with 9 bases between. The CDR3 is 14 amino acids. Per germline, CDR1 SGHRS and CDR2 YFSETQ. CDR3 nucleotide sequence: TGCGCCAGCAGCTTTTATTCCTCCACAGATACGCAGTATTTT. The encoded protein is CASSFYSSTDTQYF.

This sequence joins TRBV29-1 and TRBJ2-1; D may be TRBD1 (5 bases). Germline CDR1 SQVTM, CDR2 ANQGSEA. Trimming cost V 1 base and J 0 bases, with 16 bases left between them. The CDR3 is 17 residues long. The CDR3 bases are TGCAGCGTTGAAGGGTACATGGGGCACAGCTCCTACAATGAGCAGTTCTTC. This gives the protein CSVEGYMGHSSYNEQFF.

This clone has a single count. This sequence joins TRBV6-1 and TRBJ1-2; D is undetermined. The germline V gene has CDR1 MNHNS and CDR2 SASEGT. The ends were cut back, 1 base at V and 4 bases at J, with 10 bases in the middle. The CDR3 covers 14 residues. This CDR3 is CASSEGWESYGYTF. In DNA, the CDR3 is TGTGCCAGCAGTGAAGGGTGGGAATCCTATGGCTACACCTTC.

The chain is built from TRBV5-1 and TRBJ1-1; D possibly corresponds to TRBD1 (5 bases). CDR3 length: 14 residues. Trimming left V 1 base short and J 4 bases short, with 11 bases between. Per the germline V gene, CDR1 is SGHRS and CDR2 is YFSETQ. For the CDR3, the DNA is TGCGCCAGCAGCTTGTTAGGGGATACCACTGAAGCTTTCTTT. It specifies CASSLLGDTTEAFF.

The chain combines TRBV9 with TRBJ2-7, with D possibly matching TRBD1 (7 bases). Germline V gene lookup returns CDR1 SGDLS and CDR2 YYNGEE. The CDR3 is 16 amino acids. Trimming removed 2 bases at V and 0 bases at J, with 15 bases between. CDR3 DNA sequence: TGTGCCAGCAGCGTCCGGCGGGACAGTAGCTCCTACGAGCAGTACTTC. It codes for CASSVRRDSSSYEQYF.

The CDR3 sequence is CASRPHVWDRGYEQYF. The CDR3 bases are TGTGCAAGTCGACCACACGTTTGGGACAGGGGGTACGAGCAGTACTTC. The chain is built from TRBV12-2 and TRBJ2-7; the table names TRBD1, a call not compared with the DNA. TRBV12-2 is a known pseudogene. CDR3 length equals 16 residues.

The chain combines TRBV29-1 with TRBJ2-1; TRBD2 aligns across 10 bases. The trim removed 3 bases at V and 0 bases at J, leaving 11 bases unmatched. CDR3 length: 18 amino acids. Germline values: CDR1 SQVTM, CDR2 ANQGSEA. Here the CDR3 DNA reads TGCAGCGTTGAGGTAGGGTGGCTAGCGGGAGACTCCTACAATGAGCAGTTCTTC. The encoded protein is CSVEVGWLAGDSYNEQFF.

The V and J genes are TRBV19 and TRBJ2-1, with a weak D call TRBD2 (6 bases). The V gene's germline CDR1 is LNHDA and CDR2 SQIVND (reference sequence). Trimming took 4 bases from V and 7 from J, leaving 11 bases between them. The CDR3 spans 13 residues. CDR3 sequence (DNA): TGTGCCAGTAGTACCGACGGAGGGAATGAGCAGTTCTTC. Translation gives CASSTDGGNEQFF.

This chain connects TRBV7-9 to TRBJ2-1; D is ambiguous. Germline loops: CDR1 SEHNR, CDR2 FQNEAQ (reference sequence). V lost 1 base and J 6 bases, leaving 13 bases between the germline ends. CDR3 length: 15 residues. Here the CDR3 DNA reads TGTGCCAGCAGCTTAGGGTCCCTCTGGGGCAATGAGCAGTTCTTC. This codes for CASSLGSLWGNEQFF.

This chain links TRBV28 with TRBJ2-7; D unresolved. The CDR3 loop spans 12 amino acids. CDR1 is MDHEN, CDR2 SYDVKM, per germline. V shed 4 bases and J shed 3 bases, with 7 bases lying between them. The CDR3 nucleotides are TGTGCCAGCAGTTATATGGGCTACGAGCAGTACTTC. Amino acid sequence: CASSYMGYEQYF.

The V call is TRBV9, the J call TRBJ2-2; D remains unclear. Trimming took off 10 bases at V and 4 bases at J, with 14 bases between the two ends. The length of the CDR3 is 13 residues. Germline loops: CDR1 SGDLS, CDR2 YYNGEE. In DNA form, the CDR3 reads TGTGCCGCCAGCACTGGCTTCACCGGGGAGCTGTTTTTT. Translated, it gives CAASTGFTGELFF.

CDR3 bases: TGCAGCGTTGAGATTCGGGACTCGCTCAATGCCGGGGAGCTGTTTTTT. As protein: CSVEIRDSLNAGELFF. The gene calls are TRBV29-1 and TRBJ2-2; tentatively, D is TRBD2 (6 bases). The V end was cut by 3 bases, the J end by 6 bases, with 20 bases between. Germline CDR1 is SQVTM and CDR2 is ANQGSEA. The CDR3 spans 16 residues.

This sequence joins TRBV12-5 and TRBJ1-2; no reliable D call. The germline V and J ends were trimmed by 0 bases and 7 bases, with 15 bases remaining between them. The CDR3 is 15 residues long. Germline CDR1 and CDR2: LGHNT and FRNRAP. CDR3 sequence: CASGLVPGRLSGYTF. The CDR3 DNA follows: TGTGCTAGTGGTTTGGTACCTGGCAGGTTAAGTGGCTACACCTTC.

A remark on this clone: This sample also contains other DNA sequences that code for the same CDR3. The chain couples TRBV7-6 to TRBJ2-7; D could derive from TRBD1 or TRBD2 (5 bases each). Trimming pared 5 bases from V and 2 bases from J, leaving 13 bases between. There are 14 residues in the CDR3. CDR1 is SGHVS and CDR2 is FNYEAQ in the germline V gene. CDR3 nucleotides: TGTGCCAGCAGCCCCCGGGACCGAACCTACGAGCAGTACTTC. As protein: CASSPRDRTYEQYF.

The V gene is TRBV4-3, the J gene TRBJ1-2, with D hard to call. V was pared by 0 bases and J by 6 bases, with 11 bases between. Looked up from germline, CDR1 is LGHNA and CDR2 is YSLEER. CDR3 length: 14 residues. CDR3 coding DNA: TGCGCCAGCAGCCAAGATACCTTCGGGAATGGCTACACCTTC. Translation gives CASSQDTFGNGYTF.